The 31 T cell receptor beta chains below come from one sample, sequenced in a study of blood T cell repertoires in COVID-19. Using immunoSEQ multiplex PCR, the repertoire was profiled, and TCRdb retains in-frame clones only, with some absent. The sample lists under 300,000 clones; around 81% were seen once. Sequencing was carried out using peripheral blood. The receptors were sampled from a woman aged 55-75 years with active or convalescent COVID-19.

The chain joins TRBV19 to TRBJ1-1, with TRBD1 as a possible D gene (5 bases). The CDR3 is 17 residues long. Germline CDR1 is LNHDA and CDR2 is SQIVND (reference sequence). Trimming took off 2 bases at V and 8 bases at J, with 24 bases between the two ends. The CDR3 sequence: CASSIPGRAGYPTEAFF. In DNA form, the CDR3 reads TGTGCCAGTAGTATACCGGGCAGAGCAGGGTATCCGACAGAAGCTTTCTTT.

This chain links TRBV2 with TRBJ2-3; weak D call: TRBD1 (5 bases). The V and J ends lost 8 bases and 2 bases respectively, with 14 bases between them. The CDR3 length is 14 residues. CDR1 is SNHLY and CDR2 is FYNNEI in the germline V gene. CDR3 protein: CASLGLLYTDTQYF. For the CDR3, the DNA is TGTGCCAGCCTGGGGCTACTCTACACAGATACGCAGTATTTT.

The chain is built from TRBV19 and TRBJ2-3; TRBD1 is a possible D gene (6 bases). The CDR3 is made up of 14 amino acids. V was clipped by 5 bases and J by 10 bases, with 19 bases between them. CDR1 is LNHDA, CDR2 SQIVND, per germline (reference sequence). CDR3 nucleotide sequence: TGTGCCAGTAGTCCAGGGGCCTATGTGGTACCGCAGTATTTT. Translated: CASSPGAYVVPQYF.

The gene calls are TRBV10-3 and TRBJ1-5; D gene ambiguous. The CDR3 runs to 16 residues. CDR1 ENHRY and CDR2 SYGVKD come from the germline V gene. With 3 bases removed from V and 0 bases from J, the gap between germline ends came to 12 bases. The CDR3 coding sequence is TGTGCCATCAGTGACCCGGGAGACGATAGCAATCAGCCCCAGCATTTT. Amino acids: CAISDPGDDSNQPQHF.

For this clone: One end of the junction does not line up with germline, which may come from a read error. The chain's CDR3 is CASGGQQNAEAFF. CDR3 coding DNA: TGTGCCAGCGGGGGACAGCAGAACGCTGAAGCTTTCTTT. The chain has TRBV27 and TRBJ1-1, with 7 bases aligning to TRBD1. The CDR3 consists of 13 residues. CDR1 is MNHEY, CDR2 SMNVEV, per germline (reference sequence).

The chain is built from TRBV19 and TRBJ1-1, with 7 bases identical to TRBD1. Germline V gene sequence: CDR1 LNHDA, CDR2 SQIVND (reference sequence). This CDR3 spans 13 amino acids. The junction had 2 bases not matched to a gene; V was cut back by 0 bases and J by 7 bases. This CDR3 is CASSIERTGEAFF. CDR3 bases: TGTGCCAGTAGTATAGAGAGGACAGGTGAAGCTTTCTTT.

This clone was counted between two and nine times. The chain recombines TRBV14 with TRBJ1-2; D perhaps matches TRBD1 (5 bases). V lost 2 bases, J lost 4 bases, and 11 bases lay in between. CDR1 is SGHDN and CDR2 is FVKESK in the germline V gene. This CDR3 is built from 14 residues. CDR3 nucleotides: TGTGCCAGCAGCCAATTGCAGGGCCGCTATGGCTACACCTTC. As protein: CASSQLQGRYGYTF.

This clone was observed a handful of times. The J gene is TRBJ2-7, the V gene TRBV7-8; 7 bases align to TRBD1. CDR1 and CDR2 from the germline V gene are SGHVS and FQNEAQ. V shed 5 bases, J shed 3 bases, and the junction held 4 bases outside the gene matches. The CDR3 extends over 13 amino acids. CDR3 residues: CASSPRTGYEQYF. DNA for the CDR3: TGTGCCAGCAGCCCCAGGACAGGCTACGAGCAGTACTTC.

The genes are TRBV27 and TRBJ2-1, with D perhaps TRBD1 (6 bases). Germline CDR1 reads MNHEY; CDR2 reads SMNVEV (reference sequence). Trimming removed 4 bases at V and 5 bases at J, with 15 bases between. The CDR3 extends over 15 amino acids. CDR3 bases: TGTGCCAGCAGTTCAACAGGGTATACGGACAATGAGCAGTTCTTC. This codes for CASSSTGYTDNEQFF.

V gene TRBV11-1 combines with J gene TRBJ2-1; D is possibly TRBD2 (6 bases). The CDR3 is made up of 13 amino acids. CDR1 SGHAT and CDR2 FQDESV come from the germline V gene (reference sequence). V was shortened by 4 bases and J by 10 bases, with 14 bases between the two germline ends. In DNA form, the CDR3 reads TGTGCCAGCAGCTCCGACCCCCGGGGGGAGCAGTTCTTC. This codes for CASSSDPRGEQFF. Supplemented by reference TRBV11-1 and TRBJ2-1, the full variable domain reads EAEVAQSPRYKITEKSQAVAFWCDPISGHATLYWYRQILGQGPELLVQFQDESVVDDSQLPKDRFSAERLKGVDSTLKIQPAELGDSAMYLCASSSDPRGEQFFGPGTRLTVL.

J is TRBJ1-2 and V is TRBV10-3, with TRBD1 as a possible D gene (5 bases). CDR3 size: 13 residues. Germline assignment: CDR1 ENHRY and CDR2 SYGVKD. V was trimmed by 7 bases and J by 3 bases, leaving 12 bases between them. In nucleotides, the CDR3 is TGTGCCATCAACAGAGGGGAGGACTATGGCTACACCTTC. This sequence encodes CAINRGEDYGYTF.

The V call is TRBV29-1, the J call TRBJ1-5; no firm D call. The germline V gene has CDR1 SQVTM and CDR2 ANQGSEA. The CDR3 covers 13 residues. V lost 4 bases and J 2 bases, leaving 9 bases between the germline ends. The CDR3 DNA is TGCAGCGTTGTAGTAGGAGGCAATCAGCCCCAGCATTTT. It yields the protein CSVVVGGNQPQHF.

This chain connects TRBV30 to TRBJ1-3; D is unresolved. CDR1 is GTSNPN, CDR2 SVGIG, per germline (reference sequence). This CDR3 region has 10 residues. V lost 2 bases, J lost 7 bases, and 3 bases lay in between. DNA of the CDR3: TGTGCCTGGAGTTCGAACACCATATATTTT. This sequence encodes CAWSSNTIYF.

The chain uses TRBV5-3 and TRBJ1-2; D ambiguous. TRBV5-3 is an ORF for which the function is uncertain. V lost 0 bases to trimming and J lost 4 bases, with 13 bases between them. The CDR3 is 15 residues long. CDR3: CARSLVWSGRYGYTF. CDR3 DNA sequence: TGTGCCAGAAGCTTGGTCTGGTCTGGCCGCTATGGCTACACCTTC.

Here the CDR3 reads CASSQTGSRETQYF. In DNA, the CDR3 is TGTGCCAGCAGTCAGACAGGGTCGAGAGAGACCCAGTACTTC. The chain uses TRBV6-2 or TRBV6-3 and TRBJ2-5, with 7 bases that match TRBD1. The trim removed 5 bases at V and 4 bases at J, leaving 7 bases unmatched. The CDR3 is 14 amino acids. Germline CDR1 and CDR2: MNHEY and SVGEGT.

The J gene is TRBJ1-1, the V gene TRBV21-1; the table's TRBD1 call for D was not verified on the DNA. TRBV21-1 is tagged as a pseudogene. CDR3 length: 17 amino acids. CDR3: CASSKARGTGVNTEAFF. The CDR3 DNA sequence: TGTGCCAGCAGCAAAGCGCGCGGGACAGGGGTCAACACTGAAGCTTTCTTT.

The chain couples TRBV7-9 to TRBJ2-7, with 10 nucleotides matching TRBD1. The CDR3 is 15 amino acids. Germline lookup yields CDR1 SEHNR and CDR2 FQNEAQ (reference sequence). V shed 5 bases, J shed 1 base, and the junction held 5 bases outside the gene matches. The CDR3 reads CASSRRGQGSYEQYF. In DNA form, the CDR3 reads TGTGCCAGCAGCCGGAGGGGACAGGGGTCCTACGAGCAGTACTTC.

The chain links TRBV5-1 to TRBJ2-2, with 10 positions matching TRBD2. Losses at the gene ends were 3 bases for V and 4 bases for J; bases not matched to a gene: 6. This CDR3 comprises 16 residues. Germline values: CDR1 SGHRS, CDR2 YFSETQ. The CDR3 is CASSWLLAGTTGELFF. The CDR3 nucleotides are TGCGCCAGCAGCTGGTTACTAGCGGGAACCACCGGGGAGCTGTTTTTT.

A single count supports this clone. This chain connects TRBV6-1 to TRBJ1-2; perhaps TRBD1 as D (5 bases). This CDR3 has 16 residues. Trimming left V 3 bases short and J 0 bases short, with 14 bases between. Germline CDR1 is MNHNS and CDR2 is SASEGT. The CDR3 here is CASSDRTSVANYGYTF. CDR3 DNA: TGTGCCAGCAGTGATAGGACAAGTGTAGCTAACTATGGCTACACCTTC.

V is TRBV2 and J is TRBJ1-2; D gene unclear. CDR3 length: 13 residues. Germline values: CDR1 SNHLY, CDR2 FYNNEI. V shed 6 bases and J shed 4 bases, with 12 bases lying between them. CDR3 amino acids: CASRGRSVYGYTF. The DNA for the CDR3 is TGTGCCAGCAGGGGCAGAAGTGTCTATGGCTACACCTTC.

The chain couples TRBV12-3 or TRBV12-4 to TRBJ2-7; D may be TRBD1 (6 bases). The CDR3 runs 12 residues. V lost 6 bases to trimming and J lost 13 bases, with 19 bases between them. This CDR3 reads CASRGNGRGVYF. The CDR3 region has the DNA TGTGCCAGCAGGGGGAACGGCAGGGGAGTATACTTC.

This chain uses TRBV5-6 with TRBJ1-2; TRBD1 agrees at 10 bases. The V and J ends lost 4 bases and 7 bases, in that order; junction bases with no gene match: 7. Germline V gene lookup returns CDR1 SGHDT and CDR2 YYEEEE. The CDR3 loop spans 14 amino acids. CDR3 DNA sequence: TGTGCCAGCAGCCCAGACGACAGGGGGCTTGGCTACACCTTC. Residues: CASSPDDRGLGYTF.

The chain is built from TRBV5-5 and TRBJ1-2; 10 bases are a match to TRBD1. CDR3 length: 15 residues. Germline CDR1 is SGHKS and CDR2 is YYEKEE (reference sequence). Trimming cost V 4 bases and J 5 bases; bases outside gene matches: 8. CDR3 loop: CASSQGDRGYYGYTF. DNA of the CDR3: TGTGCCAGCAGCCAGGGGGACAGGGGCTATTATGGCTACACCTTC.

This clone was observed a few times. The V and J genes are TRBV19 and TRBJ2-2; D perhaps matches TRBD2 (5 bases). The CDR3 is 17 residues long. Deletions cut 3 bases from V and 0 bases from J, with 14 bases between. Germline loops: CDR1 LNHDA, CDR2 SQIVND (reference sequence). The DNA for the CDR3 is TGTGCCAGTAGTATGAGAGGGCGGGTCGCGAACACCGGGGAGCTGTTTTTT. Residues: CASSMRGRVANTGELFF.

The J gene is TRBJ2-3, the V gene TRBV5-1; 11 nucleotides match TRBD2. Per germline, CDR1 SGHRS and CDR2 YFSETQ. This CDR3 has 19 residues. The V segment lost 0 bases and the J segment 0 bases; nucleotides outside the gene matches: 9. The CDR3 nucleotides are TGCGCCAGCAGCTTGGAGGCTAGCGGGGGGCCAGCTAGCACAGATACGCAGTATTTT. It translates to CASSLEASGGPASTDTQYF.

The rearrangement uses TRBV27 and TRBJ1-4; TRBD1 aligns across 7 bases. The CDR3 has 14 residues. V lost 2 bases, J lost 7 bases, and 4 bases stayed unmatched. The germline CDR1 and CDR2 sequences are MNHEY and SMNVEV (reference sequence). The CDR3: CASSLHGTVEKLFF. The DNA of the CDR3 is TGTGCCAGCAGTTTACACGGGACAGTTGAAAAACTGTTTTTT.

The V gene is TRBV7-3, the J gene TRBJ1-5; D unresolved. V gave up 5 bases and J gave up 6 bases, with 11 bases separating them. The CDR3 has 13 residues. Germline CDR1 is SGHTA and CDR2 is FQGTGA. DNA of the CDR3: TGTGCCAGCAGCCCGTTGCTAGGTCAGCCCCAGCATTTT. Translated: CASSPLLGQPQHF.

This chain links TRBV5-1 with TRBJ1-1; D is ambiguous. V dropped 8 bases and J dropped 2 bases, with 13 bases sitting between them. This CDR3 is built from 13 residues. CDR1 is SGHRS and CDR2 is YFSETQ in the germline V gene. The CDR3 spells CASSTDPNTEAFF. The CDR3, as DNA: TGCGCCAGTTCTACAGATCCCAACACTGAAGCTTTCTTT. Supplemented by reference TRBV5-1 and TRBJ1-1, the full variable domain reads KAGVTQTPRYLIKTRGQQVTLSCSPISGHRSVSWYQQTPGQGLQFLFEYFSETQRNKGNFPGRFSGRQFSNSRSEMNVSTLELGDSALYLCASSTDPNTEAFFGQGTRLTVV.

The chain couples TRBV19 to TRBJ1-2, with TRBD1 matching 9 bases. CDR1 is LNHDA, CDR2 SQIVND, per germline (reference sequence). Trimming took 6 bases from V and 6 from J; bases not matched to a gene: 5. The CDR3 totals 13 residues. The CDR3 region has the DNA TGTGCCAGTAGGACACAGGGGGCAGATGGCTACACCTTC. Its protein is CASRTQGADGYTF. The variable domain in full, with the rest retrieved from reference TRBV19 and TRBJ1-2, is DGGITQSPKYLFRKEGQNVTLSCEQNLNHDAMYWYRQDPGQGLRLIYYSQIVNDFQKGDIAEGYSVSREKKESFPLTVTSAQKNPTAFYLCASRTQGADGYTFGSGTRLTVV.

The chain combines TRBV10-3 with TRBJ1-3; D is ambiguous. The CDR3 totals 16 residues. Germline V lookup: CDR1 ENHRY, CDR2 SYGVKD. V was trimmed by 0 bases and J by 4 bases, leaving 13 bases between them. The CDR3 region has the DNA TGTGCCATCAGTGAGTCGGGCAGCCCCGCCGGAAACACCATATATTTT. Translation gives CAISESGSPAGNTIYF.

This clone was seen a handful of times. The chain recombines TRBV18 with TRBJ1-2; tentatively, D is TRBD1 (6 bases). Germline V gene sequence: CDR1 KGHSH, CDR2 LQKENI. V dropped 0 bases and J dropped 7 bases, with 15 bases sitting between them. The CDR3 sequence is 15 residues long. CDR3 sequence reads: CASSPPTRDIGGYTF. In nucleotides, the CDR3 is TGTGCCAGCTCACCACCGACCAGGGACATCGGTGGCTACACCTTC.